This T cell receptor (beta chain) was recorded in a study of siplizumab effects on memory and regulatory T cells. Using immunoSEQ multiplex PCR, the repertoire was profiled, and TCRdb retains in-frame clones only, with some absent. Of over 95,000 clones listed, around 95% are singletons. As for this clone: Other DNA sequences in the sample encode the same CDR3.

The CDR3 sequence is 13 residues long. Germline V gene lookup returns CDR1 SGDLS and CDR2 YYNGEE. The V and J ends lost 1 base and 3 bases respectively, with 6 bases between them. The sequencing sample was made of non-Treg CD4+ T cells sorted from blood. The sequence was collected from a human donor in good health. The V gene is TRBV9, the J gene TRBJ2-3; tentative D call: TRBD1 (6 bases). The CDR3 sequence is CASSVRGTDTQYF. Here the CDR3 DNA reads TGTGCCAGCAGCGTAAGGGGGACAGATACGCAGTATTTT.